This TCR beta chain derives from a study of T cells in Graves' hyperthyroidism and ophthalmopathy. The table lists this clonotype with many counts. Its specificity is not known. V gave up 5 bases and J gave up 6 bases; unmatched junction bases: 14. The CDR3 covers 16 residues. Per the germline V gene, CDR1 is DFQATT and CDR2 is SNEGSKA (reference sequence). Study-level points and caveats: Most thyroid clonotypes expanded above 0.001 were also detected in blood. Separating ophthalmopathy from stable hyperthyroidism was achieved by a 13 V-J model.

Exclusion followed for patients with uncontrolled infection, other autoimmune disease, pregnancy or lactation. Clinical symptoms, serum thyroxine, TRAb, thyroid ultrasound and orbital computed tomography informed diagnoses. Researchers took RNA transcripts and amplified the TCR beta CDR3 regions from them. Carried out on the TCR CDR3, a first-round RT-PCR used the HTBI primer set. TCRdb analysed the multiplex PCR reads with MiXCR anew, one entry per CDR3 protein. The sample shows hundreds of thousands of distinct CDR3 sequences, around 17% of them seen only once. This sequence originates from a woman aged 18-29 years with Graves' hyperthyroidism. The sample consisted of blood. The chain recombines TRBV20-1 with TRBJ1-5, with 9 bases that match TRBD1. The DNA for the CDR3 is TGCAGTGCTCGCAGAACCGGGACAGGGTATGGTCAGCCCCAGCATTTT. Amino acid sequence: CSARRTGTGYGQPQHF.